This T cell receptor (beta chain) is from a study of blood T cell repertoires in COVID-19. As for the study in general: Sites in the United States, Italy and Spain provided acute and convalescent COVID-19 samples.

Method: immunoSEQ multiplex PCR; TCRdb's copy keeps in-frame clones and lacks some. The sample includes 95,000 to 100,000 clones, over 75% of them seen just once. V lost 4 bases and J 3 bases, leaving 16 bases between the germline ends. Germline lookup yields CDR1 KGHSH and CDR2 LQKENI. CDR3 length equals 15 residues. This receptor was obtained from a woman in her twenties or thirties with acute or convalescent COVID-19. The rearrangement links TRBV18 to TRBJ2-7; D possibly corresponds to TRBD2 (6 bases). The sequenced sample was peripheral blood. For the CDR3, the DNA is TGTGCCAGCTCACAAGGGTCAGGAGGGTTCTACGAGCAGTACTTC. Translating it yields CASSQGSGGFYEQYF.